The 26 T cell receptor beta chains given below trace back to one sample, sequenced in a study of blood T cell repertoires in COVID-19. Libraries were prepared by immunoSEQ multiplex PCR; TCRdb keeps only in-frame clonotypes and omits some of them. The table includes over 140,000 clones, roughly 76% detected once. Sequenced: peripheral blood. Receptors originate from a woman aged 45-65 years with active or convalescent COVID-19.

J is TRBJ2-2 and V is TRBV7-2; D is possibly TRBD2 (5 bases). Germline V gene lookup returns CDR1 SGHTA and CDR2 FQGNSA. The CDR3 has 15 residues. The V end lost 1 base, the J end lost 5 bases, and 11 bases lay between the germline ends. The CDR3 sequence: CASSLGGSLTGELFF. In nucleotides, the CDR3 is TGTGCCAGCAGCTTAGGAGGGAGTCTGACCGGGGAGCTGTTTTTT.

This clone was observed a single time. CDR3 DNA sequence: TGTGCCAGCAGTTACAAACAGGGGCCAACTCACTTGAACACTGAAGCTTTCTTT. It encodes CASSYKQGPTHLNTEAFF. The rearrangement joins TRBV6-7 to TRBJ1-1, with 7 positions matching TRBD1. TRBV6-7 is an ORF, with its function uncertain. The CDR3 contains 18 residues. V was pared by 2 bases and J by 0 bases, with 12 bases of the junction left unmatched.

This clone turned up a few times. The chain joins TRBV18 to TRBJ2-3, with D possibly being TRBD1 (6 bases). The germline gives CDR1 KGHSH, CDR2 LQKENI. The CDR3 loop spans 14 amino acids. The V gene lost 2 bases and the J gene lost 12 bases, with 18 bases spanning the gap. The CDR3 loop is CASSPYDRSGIQYF. In DNA, the CDR3 is TGTGCCAGCTCACCATATGACAGGTCCGGGATCCAGTATTTT.

Note on this clone: The same CDR3 can be traced to other DNA sequences in this sample. This chain joins TRBV7-2 and TRBJ2-3; no clear D gene. The V end was cut by 3 bases, the J end by 0 bases, with 7 bases between. The CDR3 extends over 14 amino acids. CDR1 SGHTA and CDR2 FQGNSA come from the germline V gene. Here the CDR3 DNA reads TGTGCCAGCAGCTTTTCCGGGAGCACAGATACGCAGTATTTT. Its protein is CASSFSGSTDTQYF.

The chain is built from TRBV18 and TRBJ1-2, with 7 bases that match TRBD1. Germline lookup yields CDR1 KGHSH and CDR2 LQKENI. The CDR3 runs 17 residues. V was pared by 6 bases and J by 9 bases, with 22 bases of the junction left unmatched. The CDR3 nucleotides read TGTGCCAGCTCCCTGCTAGATATGTCGACAGGGCGTTTGAGCTACACCTTC. Its translation: CASSLLDMSTGRLSYTF.

This clone was seen a few times. The CDR3 DNA reads as TGTGCCAGCAGTTACCTGGCAGGGGGAAAACCCAATCAGCCCCAGCATTTT. This encodes CASSYLAGGKPNQPQHF. The chain couples TRBV6-2 or TRBV6-3 to TRBJ1-5, with 7 positions matching TRBD1. CDR3 length equals 17 residues. V dropped 2 bases and J dropped 3; count of bases not matched to a gene: 10. Germline V gene sequence: CDR1 MNHEY, CDR2 SVGEGT.

This clone occurred once. This sequence joins TRBV7-2 and TRBJ2-1, with 10 bases aligning to TRBD2. The length of the CDR3 is 18 residues. Per the germline V gene, CDR1 is SGHTA and CDR2 is FQGNSA. The V and J ends lost 0 bases and 4 bases, in that order; junction bases with no gene match: 9. The CDR3 is CASSLALAGWGSYNEQFF. The CDR3 DNA sequence: TGTGCCAGCAGCTTAGCACTAGCGGGGTGGGGAAGTTACAATGAGCAGTTCTTC.

This chain links TRBV9 with TRBJ2-2; TRBD2 agrees at 7 bases. Germline loops: CDR1 SGDLS, CDR2 YYNGEE. This CDR3 is built from 15 residues. V shed 0 bases and J 7 bases; nucleotides not matched to a gene: 6. In nucleotides, the CDR3 is TGTGCCAGCAGCGTAGCTGGGGGGGTAATCGGGGAGCTGTTTTTT. Amino acids: CASSVAGGVIGELFF.

V gene TRBV30 combines with J gene TRBJ1-6; 11 bases agree with TRBD1. CDR1 and CDR2 (germline): GTSNPN, SVGIG (reference sequence). The ends lost 2 bases at V and 12 bases at J; junction bases unmatched: 6. The CDR3 has 14 residues. CDR3 region: CAWSRRGQGGPLHF. CDR3 DNA: TGTGCCTGGAGTCGTCGGGGACAGGGGGGACCCCTCCACTTT.

The chain uses TRBV5-1 and TRBJ2-7, with 9 bases matching TRBD2. The J segment lost 5 bases and the V segment lost 3 bases, leaving 18 bases of the junction unmatched. Germline assignment: CDR1 SGHRS and CDR2 YFSETQ. The CDR3 extends over 18 amino acids. The CDR3 bases are TGCGCCAGCAGCTGGGGACCGGGCGGGAGGGCTCTTAGGAACGAGCAGTACTTC. This codes for CASSWGPGGRALRNEQYF.

This rearrangement joins TRBV28 to TRBJ1-1; D uncertain. CDR1 and CDR2 from the germline V gene are MDHEN and SYDVKM. This CDR3 has 13 residues. Trimming pared 5 bases from V and 0 bases from J, leaving 7 bases between. The CDR3, as DNA: TGTGCCAGCAGTCGAGGCTTGAACACTGAAGCTTTCTTT. Protein: CASSRGLNTEAFF.

The J gene is TRBJ2-7, the V gene TRBV2; 7 bases fit TRBD1. This CDR3 has 13 residues. The ends lost 5 bases at V and 2 bases at J; junction bases unmatched: 3. Germline V gives CDR1 SNHLY, CDR2 FYNNEI. As DNA, the CDR3 is TGTGCCAGCAGTACGGGACAGACCTACGAGCAGTACTTC. Encoded protein: CASSTGQTYEQYF.

This chain joins TRBV13 and TRBJ1-1, with D maybe TRBD1 (5 bases). Germline CDR1 PRHDT, CDR2 FYEKMQ (reference sequence). V lost 0 bases and J 1 base, leaving 9 bases between the germline ends. The CDR3 is 15 residues long. Here the CDR3 reads CASSLGGGRNTEAFF. The DNA for the CDR3 is TGTGCCAGCAGCTTAGGCGGGGGTAGGAACACTGAAGCTTTCTTT. Combining the CDR3 with reference TRBV13 and TRBJ1-1 gives the whole variable domain AAGVIQSPRHLIKEKRETATLKCYPIPRHDTVYWYQQGPGQDPQFLISFYEKMQSDKGSIPDRFSAQQFSDYHSELNMSSLELGDSALYFCASSLGGGRNTEAFFGQGTRLTVV.

The rearrangement links TRBV5-1 to TRBJ2-7, with 9 bases matching TRBD1. CDR3 length: 13 amino acids. The germline V gene has CDR1 SGHRS and CDR2 YFSETQ. The V and J ends lost 4 bases and 12 bases, in that order; junction bases with no gene match: 11. This CDR3 reads CASSNGGDRVSYF. CDR3 coding DNA: TGCGCCAGCAGCAACGGCGGGGACAGGGTTTCGTACTTC. Full variable domain (missing parts from reference TRBV5-1 and TRBJ2-7): KAGVTQTPRYLIKTRGQQVTLSCSPISGHRSVSWYQQTPGQGLQFLFEYFSETQRNKGNFPGRFSGRQFSNSRSEMNVSTLELGDSALYLCASSNGGDRVSYFGPGTRLTVT.

The chain employs TRBV5-1 and TRBJ1-3; D not certain. This CDR3 is built from 15 residues. Germline V gives CDR1 SGHRS, CDR2 YFSETQ. V lost 4 bases to trimming and J lost 4 bases, with 15 bases between them. CDR3 DNA sequence: TGCGCCAGCAGCCTCCTGTCTAGAACCGGAAACACCATATATTTT. Translation gives CASSLLSRTGNTIYF.

The chain employs TRBV4-3 and TRBJ1-6, with TRBD1 identical over 9 bases. Germline V CDR1 and CDR2: LGHNA, YSLEER. This CDR3 region has 15 residues. Unmatched junction bases numbered 6, after V lost 3 bases and J lost 9 bases. In nucleotides, the CDR3 is TGCGCCAGCAGCCAGGGACAGGGAGAGGGTTCACCCCTCCACTTT. Protein product: CASSQGQGEGSPLHF.

The V call is TRBV12-2, the J call TRBJ1-5; the table's D call of TRBD1 was not tested on the DNA. TRBV12-2 is noted as a pseudogene. The CDR3 length is 17 residues. The CDR3 sequence is CASRFARAPRRNQPQHF. CDR3 bases: TGTGCAAGTCGCTTTGCCAGGGCGCCGCGTCGCAATCAGCCCCAGCATTTT.

J is TRBJ1-1 and V is TRBV6-5, with D perhaps TRBD1 (5 bases). Per the germline V gene, CDR1 is MNHEY and CDR2 is SVGAGI. V was shortened by 8 bases and J by 1 base, with 11 bases between the two germline ends. CDR3 length: 13 amino acids. Here the CDR3 DNA reads TGTGCCAGCGGTACGACAGAGAACACTGAAGCTTTCTTT. This codes for CASGTTENTEAFF.

CDR3 region: CASSPPPGNEQFF. The CDR3 nucleotides are TGTGCCAGCAGTCCCCCCCCGGGCAATGAGCAGTTCTTC. This chain connects TRBV28 to TRBJ2-1; D is unresolved. This CDR3 has 13 residues. The V end was cut by 5 bases, the J end by 6 bases, with 11 bases between. Per germline, CDR1 MDHEN and CDR2 SYDVKM.

This chain connects TRBV30 to TRBJ2-2; D remains unclear. V was trimmed by 0 bases and J by 1 base, leaving 9 bases between them. Germline V CDR1 and CDR2: GTSNPN, SVGIG (reference sequence). This CDR3 has 15 amino acids. Here the CDR3 reads CAWSVGIRNTGELFF. For the CDR3, the DNA is TGTGCCTGGAGTGTTGGCATCAGGAACACCGGGGAGCTGTTTTTT.

The chain links TRBV12-3 or TRBV12-4 to TRBJ1-5; 7 bases line up with TRBD1. The CDR3 is made up of 12 amino acids. Unmatched junction bases numbered 2, after V lost 5 bases and J lost 7 bases. CDR3 protein: CASSRGRQPQHF. The CDR3 nucleotides read TGTGCCAGCAGTAGGGGGCGACAGCCCCAGCATTTT.

This clone was picked up a small number of times. The chain uses TRBV4-2 and TRBJ2-5; 9 bases line up with TRBD2. Trimming at V came to 4 bases and at J to 0 bases, leaving 3 bases not matched to a gene. Germline values: CDR1 LGHNA, CDR2 YNFKEQ. This CDR3 is built from 15 residues. The CDR3 reads CASSPLAGDQETQYF. The CDR3 coding sequence is TGTGCCAGCAGCCCCTTAGCGGGAGACCAAGAGACCCAGTACTTC.

V gene TRBV7-9 combines with J gene TRBJ1-5; no clear D gene. The CDR3 loop spans 13 amino acids. In germline, CDR1 is SEHNR, CDR2 FQNEAQ (reference sequence). The V end lost 5 bases, the J end lost 9 bases, and 14 bases lay between the germline ends. This CDR3 reads CASSLRVGGPQHF. As DNA, the CDR3 is TGTGCCAGCAGCCTGAGGGTCGGCGGGCCCCAGCATTTT.

The rearrangement uses TRBV7-9 and TRBJ1-1, with 7 bases aligning to TRBD1. Losses at the gene ends were 1 base for V and 1 base for J; bases not matched to a gene: 3. The CDR3 consists of 15 residues. CDR1 is SEHNR, CDR2 FQNEAQ, per germline (reference sequence). For the CDR3, the DNA is TGTGCCAGCAGCTTAGAAGGGGGCGGGAACACTGAAGCTTTCTTT. Amino acids: CASSLEGGGNTEAFF.

The V call is TRBV27, the J call TRBJ2-7; D uncertain. The CDR3 is made up of 15 amino acids. The ends were cut back, 6 bases at V and 1 base at J, with 16 bases in the middle. Germline values: CDR1 MNHEY, CDR2 SMNVEV (reference sequence). The CDR3 here is CASSPVSDGSYEQYF. For the CDR3, the DNA is TGTGCCAGCAGCCCCGTGAGCGACGGATCCTACGAGCAGTACTTC.

This clone has a count of ten or more. The gene calls are TRBV7-9 and TRBJ1-2; no definite D call. Trimming removed 0 bases from V and 0 bases from J, with 8 bases in between. CDR3 length: 15 amino acids. CDR1 and CDR2 (germline): SEHNR, FQNEAQ (reference sequence). The CDR3, as DNA: TGTGCCAGCAGCTTAGCGAACAGAGCTAACTATGGCTACACCTTC. Its protein is CASSLANRANYGYTF.